These T cell receptor beta chains were read from a single sample in a study of cytomegalovirus exposure and HLA in healthy donors. Generated by immunoSEQ multiplex PCR, the TCRdb table keeps only in-frame clones and is missing some. The sample lists roughly 70,000 clones, about 95% occurring once. Input material: PBMCs. These receptor sequences come from a man younger than 35 in good health and CMV-seronegative. CDR3s include the opening cysteine and the closing phenylalanine or tryptophan. A D gene is named only where the DNA matches it firmly. Clone size appears in some rows only: once, few, many, or a class for an expanded clone.

j_gene	v_gene	abundance	d_gene	CDR3nt	CDR3aa
TRBJ2-7	TRBV9	-	-	TGTGCCAGCAGCGTAGACGCCGGGGGGCGGGACTACGAGCAGTACTTC	CASSVDAGGRDYEQYF
TRBJ1-5	TRBV19	-	-	TGTGCCAGTAGTATCAACAGGGTCGGTGCGCCCCAGCATTTT	CASSINRVGAPQHF
TRBJ1-5	TRBV20-1	-	-	TGCAGTGCCTATAATCAGCCCCAGCATTTT	CSAYNQPQHF
TRBJ1-2	TRBV7-9	-	-	TGTGCCAGCAGCTTAGGGGAGGGCTATGGCTACACCTTC	CASSLGEGYGYTF
TRBJ1-1	TRBV15	-	-	TGTGCCACCAGCAGGGCAGGGATTCAGAGAACTGAAGCTTTCTTT	CATSRAGIQRTEAFF
TRBJ2-6	TRBV5-4	-	-	TGTGCCACGACAGGCAACTCTGGGGCCAACGTCCTGACTTTC	CATTGNSGANVLTF
TRBJ2-3	TRBV9	-	-	TGTGCCAGCAGCGTAGATACCCCACGGACAGATACGCAGTATTTT	CASSVDTPRTDTQYF
TRBJ1-1	TRBV7-9	-	-	TGTGCCAGCAGTCTACGGGGGGATTCTGAAGCTTTCTTT	CASSLRGDSEAFF
TRBJ1-2	TRBV11-2	-	TRBD1	TGTGCCAGCAGCCAGGGGGCCACAGCTAACTATGGCTACACCTTC	CASSQGATANYGYTF
TRBJ1-1	TRBV6-1	-	-	TGTGCCAGCAGTGAACACAGGGCGACTGAAGCTTTCTTT	CASSEHRATEAFF
TRBJ2-2	TRBV28	-	-	TGTGCCAGCAGAACAGGGATTACCGGGGAGCTGTTTTTT	CASRTGITGELFF
TRBJ1-5	TRBV6-1	-	-	TGTGCCAGCCTTCGCGGGGTTAGCAATCAGCCCCAGCATTTT	CASLRGVSNQPQHF
TRBJ2-7	TRBV5-5	-	TRBD1	TGTGCCAGCAGCTTGGGGCTTGGCCAGGGGGCAATCGGGTCCTACGAGCAGTACTTC	CASSLGLGQGAIGSYEQYF
TRBJ1-1	TRBV4-1	-	TRBD1	TGCGCCAGCAGCCCGTCCGGGACAGGGCGAACTGAAGCTTTCTTT	CASSPSGTGRTEAFF
TRBJ1-4	TRBV5-4	-	-	TGTGCCAGCTCAGGGGCGGAAGAAAAACTGTTTTTT	CASSGAEEKLFF
TRBJ2-6	TRBV5-6	-	TRBD1	TGTGCCAGCAGGCCGACAGGGTCTGGGGCCAACGTCCTGACTTTC	CASRPTGSGANVLTF
TRBJ2-1	TRBV28	-	TRBD1	TGTGCCAGCGGAGAACAGGGGAATGAGCAGTTCTTC	CASGEQGNEQFF
TRBJ1-1	TRBV2	-	-	TGTGCCAGCAGTGAAGCGACTCAGAGAGCTGAAGCTTTCTTT	CASSEATQRAEAFF
TRBJ1-4	TRBV9	-	TRBD1	TGTGCCAGCAGCGGTGGGTCAGGGGGAGGTGAAAAACTGTTTTTT	CASSGGSGGGEKLFF
TRBJ2-2	TRBV5-4	-	-	TGTGCCAGCAGCTTCGGGGGACGAGACACCGGGGAGCTGTTTTTT	CASSFGGRDTGELFF
TRBJ1-1	TRBV11-2	-	-	TGTGCCAGCAGCTTAGGGACTACTGGGAACACTGAAGCTTTCTTT	CASSLGTTGNTEAFF
TRBJ1-5	TRBV28	-	TRBD1	TGTGCCAGCAGTTCCGGGACAGGGAAGTTTTTACATCAGCCCCAGCATTTT	CASSSGTGKFLHQPQHF
TRBJ2-3	TRBV6-5	-	-	TGTGCCAGCAGTATGCAGGGTACCGCAGATACGCAGTATTTT	CASSMQGTADTQYF
TRBJ2-7	TRBV19	-	TRBD1	TGTGCCAGTAGTATAGATCGTGGGGGACAGCGAGTAACCTACGAGCAGTACTTC	CASSIDRGGQRVTYEQYF
TRBJ2-3	TRBV5-4	-	-	TGTGCCAGCAGTCAGACAGGAGTCGTCCCCACAGATACGCAGTATTTT	CASSQTGVVPTDTQYF
TRBJ2-1	TRBV19	-	TRBD1	TGTGCCAGTAGCCTACAGGGGGCAGACGAGCAGTTCTTC	CASSLQGADEQFF
TRBJ1-1	TRBV27	-	TRBD1	TGTGCCACCAGGGGGAGCACTGAAGCTTTCTTT	CATRGSTEAFF
TRBJ2-1	TRBV7-9	once	TRBD1	TGTGCCAGCAGCTTAGGGGACAGGGGTGGAAATGAGCAGTTCTTC	CASSLGDRGGNEQFF
TRBJ2-4	TRBV27	-	-	TGTGCCAGCAGTCCCAGGAACGAAAACATTCAGTACTTC	CASSPRNENIQYF
TRBJ2-3	TRBV5-4	-	TRBD1	TGTGCCAGCAGCCCTCCACAGGGGACCACAGATACGCAGTATTTT	CASSPPQGTTDTQYF
TRBJ2-7	TRBV7-6	-	TRBD1	TGTGCCAGCAGCTCGGGACAGGGGGGTACCTACGAGCAGTACTTC	CASSSGQGGTYEQYF
TRBJ1-4	TRBV19	-	TRBD1	TGTGCCAGTAGTATCGCCCGGACAGGCACGGGGGAAAAACTGTTTTTT	CASSIARTGTGEKLFF
TRBJ1-1	TRBV7-9	-	TRBD1	TGTGCCAGCAGCTCCGTGACAGGGAAAGACACTGAAGCTTTCTTT	CASSSVTGKDTEAFF
TRBJ1-1	TRBV27	-	-	TGTGCCAGCAGTTTATCCCCAGTGGGAGGGGACACTGAAGCTTTCTTT	CASSLSPVGGDTEAFF
TRBJ1-2	TRBV4-3	-	-	TGCGCCAGCAGCCAGGATGGGACTGAGGGAATATACTATGGCTACACCTTC	CASSQDGTEGIYYGYTF
TRBJ1-5	TRBV5-5	-	TRBD1	TGTGCCAGCAGCTTGAAGGTGACAGGGGTCCCCAATCAGCCCCAGCATTTT	CASSLKVTGVPNQPQHF
TRBJ2-2	TRBV7-7	-	-	TGTGCCAGCAGCCCCCCGTCGGGGGAGCTGTTTTTT	CASSPPSGELFF
TRBJ2-2	TRBV27	-	TRBD1	TGTGCCAGCAGTTGGACAGGGTCCACCGGGGAGCTGTTTTTT	CASSWTGSTGELFF
TRBJ1-2	TRBV5-4	-	-	TGTGCCAGCAGCTTGGGGGAGCTCCGGTCCGGATATAACTATGGCTACACCTTC	CASSLGELRSGYNYGYTF
TRBJ2-7	TRBV19	-	TRBD2	TGTGCCAGTAGTATGTCAGCGGGGGGGCTCGAGCAGTACTTC	CASSMSAGGLEQYF
TRBJ1-4	TRBV2	-	-	TGTGCCAGCGGAGCGCTGACAGGAGTTAATGAAAAACTGTTTTTT	CASGALTGVNEKLFF
TRBJ2-7	TRBV6-6	-	TRBD1	TGTGCCAGCAGTTACTCGGGACAGTCCTACGAGCAGTACTTC	CASSYSGQSYEQYF